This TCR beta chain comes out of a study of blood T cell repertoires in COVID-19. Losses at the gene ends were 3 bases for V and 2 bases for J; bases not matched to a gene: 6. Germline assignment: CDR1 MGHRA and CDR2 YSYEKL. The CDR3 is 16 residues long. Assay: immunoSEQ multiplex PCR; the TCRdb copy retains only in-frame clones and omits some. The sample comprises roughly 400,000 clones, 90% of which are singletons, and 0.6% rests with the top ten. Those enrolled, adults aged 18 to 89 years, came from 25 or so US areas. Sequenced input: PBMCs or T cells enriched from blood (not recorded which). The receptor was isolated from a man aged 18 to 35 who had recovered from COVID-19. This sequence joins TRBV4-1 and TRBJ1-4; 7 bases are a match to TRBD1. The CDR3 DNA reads TGCGCCAGCAGCCATCCCCCCAGGGGGACTAATGAAAAACTGTTTTTT. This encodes CASSHPPRGTNEKLFF.